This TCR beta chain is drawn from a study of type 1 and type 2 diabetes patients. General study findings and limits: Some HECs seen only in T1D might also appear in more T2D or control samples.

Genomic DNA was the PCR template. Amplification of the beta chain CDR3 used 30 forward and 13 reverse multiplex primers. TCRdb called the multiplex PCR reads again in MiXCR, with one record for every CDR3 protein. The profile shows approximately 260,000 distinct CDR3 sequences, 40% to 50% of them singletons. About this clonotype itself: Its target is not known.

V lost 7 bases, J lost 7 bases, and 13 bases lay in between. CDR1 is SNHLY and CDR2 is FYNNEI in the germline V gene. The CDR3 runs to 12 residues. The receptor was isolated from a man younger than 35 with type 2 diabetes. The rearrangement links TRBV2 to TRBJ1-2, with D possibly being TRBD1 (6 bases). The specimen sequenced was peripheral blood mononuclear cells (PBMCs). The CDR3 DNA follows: TGTGCCAGCAAGGACTACAGGGCTGGCTACACCTTC. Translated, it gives CASKDYRAGYTF.